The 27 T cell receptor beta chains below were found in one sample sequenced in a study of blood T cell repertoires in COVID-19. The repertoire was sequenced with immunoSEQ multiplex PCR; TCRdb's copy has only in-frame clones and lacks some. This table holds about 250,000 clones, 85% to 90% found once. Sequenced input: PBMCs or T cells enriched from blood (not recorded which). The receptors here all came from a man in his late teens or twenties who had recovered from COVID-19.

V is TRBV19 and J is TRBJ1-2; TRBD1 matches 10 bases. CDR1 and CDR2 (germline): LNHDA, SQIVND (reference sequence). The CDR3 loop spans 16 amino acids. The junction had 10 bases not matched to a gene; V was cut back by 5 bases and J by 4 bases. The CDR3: CASSPSGTGASYGYTF. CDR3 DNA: TGTGCCAGTAGTCCCTCCGGGACAGGGGCTAGCTATGGCTACACCTTC.

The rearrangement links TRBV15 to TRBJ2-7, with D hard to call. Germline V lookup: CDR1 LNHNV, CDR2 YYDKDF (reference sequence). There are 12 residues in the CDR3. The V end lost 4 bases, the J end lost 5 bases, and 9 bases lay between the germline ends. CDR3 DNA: TGTGCCACCAGCATCCTGGCGGACGAGCAGTACTTC. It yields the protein CATSILADEQYF.

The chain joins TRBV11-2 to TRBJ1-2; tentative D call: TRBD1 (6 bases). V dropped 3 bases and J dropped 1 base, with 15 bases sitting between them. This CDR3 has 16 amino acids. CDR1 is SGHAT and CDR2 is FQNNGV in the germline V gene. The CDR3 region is CASSFKTGIDNYGYTF. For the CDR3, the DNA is TGTGCCAGCAGCTTCAAAACAGGGATAGATAACTATGGCTACACCTTC.

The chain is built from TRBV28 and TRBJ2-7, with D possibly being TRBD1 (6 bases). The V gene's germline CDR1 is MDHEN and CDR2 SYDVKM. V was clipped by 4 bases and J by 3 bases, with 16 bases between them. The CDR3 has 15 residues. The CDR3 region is CASSSIAGTYYEQYF. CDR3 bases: TGTGCCAGCAGTTCGATCGCCGGGACATACTACGAGCAGTACTTC.

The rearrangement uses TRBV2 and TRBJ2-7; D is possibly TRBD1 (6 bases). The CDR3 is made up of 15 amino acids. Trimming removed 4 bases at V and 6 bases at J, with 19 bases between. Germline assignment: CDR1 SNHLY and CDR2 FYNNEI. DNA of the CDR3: TGTGCCAGCAGTGCGGATCGGACAGCCCTACGCGAGCAGTACTTC. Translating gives CASSADRTALREQYF. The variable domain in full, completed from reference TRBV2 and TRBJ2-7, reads EPEVTQTPSHQVTQMGQEVILRCVPISNHLYFYWYRQILGQKVEFLVSFYNNEISEKSEIFDDQFSVERPDGSNFTLKIRSTKLEDSAMYFCASSADRTALREQYFGPGTRLTVT.

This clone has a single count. CDR3: CASSYHGQVNTEAFF. CDR3 nucleotides: TGTGCCAGCAGTTACCACGGACAGGTGAACACTGAAGCTTTCTTT. The V and J genes are TRBV6-2 or TRBV6-3 and TRBJ1-1, with 7 bases matching TRBD1. Germline V gene data show CDR1 as MNHEY and CDR2 as SVGEGT. V shed 2 bases, J shed 0 bases, and the junction held 3 bases outside the gene matches. The CDR3 is made up of 15 amino acids.

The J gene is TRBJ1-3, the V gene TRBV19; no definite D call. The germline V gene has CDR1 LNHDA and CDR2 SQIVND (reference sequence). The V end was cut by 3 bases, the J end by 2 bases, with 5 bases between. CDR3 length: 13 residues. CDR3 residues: CASSIQAGNTIYF. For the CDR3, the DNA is TGTGCCAGTAGTATTCAGGCTGGAAACACCATATATTTT.

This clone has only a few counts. This CDR3 reads CASSFYSSSDTQYF. CDR3 DNA sequence: TGCGCCAGCAGCTTTTACTCCTCATCGGATACGCAGTATTTT. The rearrangement joins TRBV5-1 to TRBJ2-3; D is ambiguous. Germline V gene data show CDR1 as SGHRS and CDR2 as YFSETQ. The CDR3 loop spans 14 amino acids. Trimming took off 2 bases at V and 6 bases at J, with 13 bases between the two ends.

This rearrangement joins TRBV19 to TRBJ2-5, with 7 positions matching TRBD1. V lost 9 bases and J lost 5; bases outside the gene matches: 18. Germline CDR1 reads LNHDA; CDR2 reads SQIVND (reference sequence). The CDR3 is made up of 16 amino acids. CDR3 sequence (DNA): TGTGCCAGCCGTCGCCAGGGGGACCCCAAGGGCGAGACCCAGTACTTC. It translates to CASRRQGDPKGETQYF.

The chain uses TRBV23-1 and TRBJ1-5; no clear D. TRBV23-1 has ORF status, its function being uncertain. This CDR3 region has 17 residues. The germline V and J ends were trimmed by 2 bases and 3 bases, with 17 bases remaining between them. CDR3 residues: CASSQDCTRPLNQPQHF. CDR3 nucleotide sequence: TGCGCCAGCAGTCAAGACTGCACCCGCCCCCTCAATCAGCCCCAGCATTTT.

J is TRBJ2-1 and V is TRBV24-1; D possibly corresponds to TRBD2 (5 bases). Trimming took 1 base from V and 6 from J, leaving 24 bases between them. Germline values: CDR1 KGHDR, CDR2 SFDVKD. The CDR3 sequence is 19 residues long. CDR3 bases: TGTGCCACCAGTGATTTCTTAGGAGCAGGCGGGCACCCTATCAATGAGCAGTTCTTC. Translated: CATSDFLGAGGHPINEQFF.

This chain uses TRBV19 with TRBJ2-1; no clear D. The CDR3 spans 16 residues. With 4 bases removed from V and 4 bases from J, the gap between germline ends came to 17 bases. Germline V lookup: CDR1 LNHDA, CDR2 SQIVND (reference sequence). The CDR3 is CASSTHSSPDYNEQFF. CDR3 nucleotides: TGTGCCAGTAGTACTCACTCTAGTCCGGATTACAATGAGCAGTTCTTC.

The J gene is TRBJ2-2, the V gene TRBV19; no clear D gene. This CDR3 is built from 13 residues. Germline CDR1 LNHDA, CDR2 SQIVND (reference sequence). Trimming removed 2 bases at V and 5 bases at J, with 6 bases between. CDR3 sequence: CASSISVTGELFF. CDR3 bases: TGTGCCAGTAGTATAAGCGTTACCGGGGAGCTGTTTTTT.

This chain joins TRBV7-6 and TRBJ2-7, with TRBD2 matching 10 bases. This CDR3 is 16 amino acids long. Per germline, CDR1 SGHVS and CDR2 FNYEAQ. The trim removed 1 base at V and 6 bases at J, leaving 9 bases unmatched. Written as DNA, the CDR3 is TGTGCCAGCAGCTTAGAGGCGGCTAGCGGGAGTATCGAGCAGTACTTC. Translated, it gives CASSLEAASGSIEQYF.

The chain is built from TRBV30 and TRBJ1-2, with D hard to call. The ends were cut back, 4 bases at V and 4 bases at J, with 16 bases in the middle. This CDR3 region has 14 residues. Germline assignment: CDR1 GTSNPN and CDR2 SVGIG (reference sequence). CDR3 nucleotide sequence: TGTGCCTGGACTCTGGAGTTGTCGTCCTATGGCTACACCTTC. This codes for CAWTLELSSYGYTF. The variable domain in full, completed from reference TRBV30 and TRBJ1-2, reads SQTIHQWPATLVQPVGSPLSLECTVEGTSNPNLYWYRQAAGRGLQLLFYSVGIGQISSEVPQNLSASRPQDRQFILSSKKLLLSDSGFYLCAWTLELSSYGYTFGSGTRLTVV.

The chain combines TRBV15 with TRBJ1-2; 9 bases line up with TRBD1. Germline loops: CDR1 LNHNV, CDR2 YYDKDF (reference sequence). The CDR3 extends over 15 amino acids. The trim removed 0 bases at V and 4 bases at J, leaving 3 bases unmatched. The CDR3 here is CATSRDGTGPYGYTF. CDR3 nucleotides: TGTGCCACCAGCAGAGATGGGACAGGGCCCTATGGCTACACCTTC.

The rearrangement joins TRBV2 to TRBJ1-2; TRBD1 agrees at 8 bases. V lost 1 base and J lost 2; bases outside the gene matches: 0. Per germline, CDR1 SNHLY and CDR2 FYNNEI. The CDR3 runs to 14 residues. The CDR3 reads CASSEDRGNYGYTF. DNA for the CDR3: TGTGCCAGCAGTGAAGACAGGGGGAACTATGGCTACACCTTC. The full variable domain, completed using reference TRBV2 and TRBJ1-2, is EPEVTQTPSHQVTQMGQEVILRCVPISNHLYFYWYRQILGQKVEFLVSFYNNEISEKSEIFDDQFSVERPDGSNFTLKIRSTKLEDSAMYFCASSEDRGNYGYTFGSGTRLTVV.

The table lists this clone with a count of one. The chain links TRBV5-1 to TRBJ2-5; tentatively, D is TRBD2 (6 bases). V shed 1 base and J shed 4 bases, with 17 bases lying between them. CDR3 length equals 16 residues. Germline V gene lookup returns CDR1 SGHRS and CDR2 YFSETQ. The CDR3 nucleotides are TGCGCCAGCAGCTTGTCTATAGCGGAGGGAACAGAGACCCAGTACTTC. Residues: CASSLSIAEGTETQYF. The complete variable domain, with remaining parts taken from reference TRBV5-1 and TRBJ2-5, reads KAGVTQTPRYLIKTRGQQVTLSCSPISGHRSVSWYQQTPGQGLQFLFEYFSETQRNKGNFPGRFSGRQFSNSRSEMNVSTLELGDSALYLCASSLSIAEGTETQYFGPGTRLLVL.

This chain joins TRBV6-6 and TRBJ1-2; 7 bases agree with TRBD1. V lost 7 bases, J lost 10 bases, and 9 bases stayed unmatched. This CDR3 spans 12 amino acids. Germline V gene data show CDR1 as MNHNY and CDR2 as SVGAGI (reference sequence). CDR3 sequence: CASTNTEGAYTF. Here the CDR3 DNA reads TGTGCCAGCACCAACACTGAGGGGGCCTACACCTTC.

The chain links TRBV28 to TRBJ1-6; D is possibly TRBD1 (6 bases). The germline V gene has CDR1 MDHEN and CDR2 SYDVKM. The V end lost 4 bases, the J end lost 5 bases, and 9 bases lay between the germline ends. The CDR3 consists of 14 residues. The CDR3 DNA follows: TGTGCCAGCAGTTCGGACAGAAATAATTCACCCCTCCACTTT. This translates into CASSSDRNNSPLHF.

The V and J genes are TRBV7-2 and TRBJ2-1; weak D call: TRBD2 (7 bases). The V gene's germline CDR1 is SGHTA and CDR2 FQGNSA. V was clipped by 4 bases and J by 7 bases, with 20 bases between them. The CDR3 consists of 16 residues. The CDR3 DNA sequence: TGTGCCAGCAGCTCTGACGGGGGGCTCTTTTGGAATGAGCAGTTCTTC. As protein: CASSSDGGLFWNEQFF.

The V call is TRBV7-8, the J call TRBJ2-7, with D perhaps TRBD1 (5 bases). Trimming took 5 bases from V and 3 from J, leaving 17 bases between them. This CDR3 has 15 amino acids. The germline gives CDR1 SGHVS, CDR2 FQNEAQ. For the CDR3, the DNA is TGTGCCAGCAGCCTTCAGGGATTGGGTGTCTACGAGCAGTACTTC. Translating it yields CASSLQGLGVYEQYF.

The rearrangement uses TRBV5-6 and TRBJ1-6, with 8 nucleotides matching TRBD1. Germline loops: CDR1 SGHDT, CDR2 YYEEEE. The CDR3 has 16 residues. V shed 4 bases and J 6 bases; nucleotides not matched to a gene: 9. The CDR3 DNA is TGTGCCAGCAGCCGGATGGACAGGGCGGGTAATTCACCCCTCCACTTT. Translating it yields CASSRMDRAGNSPLHF.

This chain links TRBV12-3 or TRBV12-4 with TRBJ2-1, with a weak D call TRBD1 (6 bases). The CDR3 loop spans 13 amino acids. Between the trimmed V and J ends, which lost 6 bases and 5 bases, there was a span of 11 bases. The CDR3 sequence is CASRSGQNNEQFF. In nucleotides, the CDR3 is TGTGCCAGCAGATCTGGACAGAACAATGAGCAGTTCTTC.

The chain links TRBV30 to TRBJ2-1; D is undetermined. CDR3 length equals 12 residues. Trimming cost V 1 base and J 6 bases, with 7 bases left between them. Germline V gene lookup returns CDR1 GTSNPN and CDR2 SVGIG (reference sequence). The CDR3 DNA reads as TGTGCCTGGAGTGCCACTACCAATGAGCAGTTCTTC. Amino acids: CAWSATTNEQFF.

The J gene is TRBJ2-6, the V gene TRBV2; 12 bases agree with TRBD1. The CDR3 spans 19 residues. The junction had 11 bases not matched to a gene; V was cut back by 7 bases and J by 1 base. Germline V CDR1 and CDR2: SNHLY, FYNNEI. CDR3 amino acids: CASIGTGGFLGSGANVLTF. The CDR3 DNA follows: TGTGCCAGCATAGGGACAGGGGGCTTTCTAGGGTCTGGGGCCAACGTCCTGACTTTC.

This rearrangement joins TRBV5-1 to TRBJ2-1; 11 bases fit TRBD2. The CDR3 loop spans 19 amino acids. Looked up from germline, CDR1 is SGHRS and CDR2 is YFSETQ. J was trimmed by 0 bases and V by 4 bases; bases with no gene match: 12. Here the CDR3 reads CASSPGLGLAGASYNEQFF. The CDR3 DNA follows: TGCGCCAGCAGCCCGGGACTTGGACTAGCGGGCGCCTCCTACAATGAGCAGTTCTTC.